The next 2 T cell receptor beta chains were all read from a single sample in a study of Tregs in tolerant kidney transplant recipients. Assay: immunoSEQ multiplex PCR; the TCRdb copy retains only in-frame clones and omits some. In total, the table holds about 11,000 clones. The nonmyeloablative bone marrow transplants came from related graft donors, with transient mixed chimerism. This specimen was CD8+ T cells from blood (PBMCs), taken 24 months after the transplant. The receptors were sampled from a human patient who received a combined kidney and bone marrow transplant. Some T cells may be supplied by the graft donor.

About this clone: The CDR3 is cut off 3 residues early in the read; its end comes from the germline J gene. The chain recombines TRBV5-4 with TRBJ2-7, with 11 positions matching TRBD2. V shed 8 bases and J 5 bases; nucleotides not matched to a gene: 12. Per the germline V gene, CDR1 is SGHNT and CDR2 is YYREEE (reference sequence). CDR3 length: 15 amino acids. The CDR3 DNA, read in part, is TGTGCCAGTACGATGCTAGCGGGAGGCAAACACGAG. Protein: CASTMLAGGKHE. The complete CDR3 reads CASTMLAGGKHEQYF.

Concerning this clone itself: The read ends 3 residues before the CDR3 terminus; that terminus is restored from the germline J gene. This chain joins TRBV7-3 and TRBJ2-7, with a possible D match to TRBD1 (6 bases). The CDR3 sequence is 16 residues long. Germline V gene data show CDR1 as SGHTA and CDR2 as FQGTGA. Trimming cost V 1 base and J 5 bases, with 18 bases left between them. Incomplete CDR3 DNA: TGTGCCAGCAGCTTAATGGGATCAGGGGAGTTTAACGAG. Protein: CASSLMGSGEFNE. The full CDR3 sequence reads CASSLMGSGEFNEQYF.